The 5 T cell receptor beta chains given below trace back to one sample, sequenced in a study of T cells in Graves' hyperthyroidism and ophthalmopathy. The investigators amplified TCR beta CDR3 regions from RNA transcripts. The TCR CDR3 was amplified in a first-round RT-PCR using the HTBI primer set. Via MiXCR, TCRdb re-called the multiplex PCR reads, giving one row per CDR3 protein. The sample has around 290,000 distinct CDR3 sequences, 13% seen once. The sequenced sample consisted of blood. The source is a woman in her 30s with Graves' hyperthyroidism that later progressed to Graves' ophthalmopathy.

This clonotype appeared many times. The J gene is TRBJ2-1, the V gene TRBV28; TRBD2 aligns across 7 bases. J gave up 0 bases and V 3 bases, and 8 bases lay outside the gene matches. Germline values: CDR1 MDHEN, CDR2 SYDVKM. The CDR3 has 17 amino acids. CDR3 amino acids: CASSFLAAYSSYNEQFF. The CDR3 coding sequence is TGTGCCAGCAGTTTTCTAGCGGCTTACAGCTCCTACAATGAGCAGTTCTTC.

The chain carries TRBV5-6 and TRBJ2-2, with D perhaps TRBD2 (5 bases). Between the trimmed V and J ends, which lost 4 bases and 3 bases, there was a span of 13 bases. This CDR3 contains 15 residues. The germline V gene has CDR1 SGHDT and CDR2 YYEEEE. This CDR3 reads CASSRWTGYTGELFF. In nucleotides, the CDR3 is TGTGCCAGCAGCCGGTGGACGGGATACACCGGGGAGCTGTTTTTT.

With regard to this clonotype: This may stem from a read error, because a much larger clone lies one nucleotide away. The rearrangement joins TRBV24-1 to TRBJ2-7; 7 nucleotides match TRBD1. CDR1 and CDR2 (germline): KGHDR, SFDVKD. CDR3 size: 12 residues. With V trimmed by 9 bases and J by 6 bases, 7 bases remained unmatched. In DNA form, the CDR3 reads TGTGCCACCTGCAAGGGGGCGAGCGAGCAGTACTTC. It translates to CATCKGASEQYF.

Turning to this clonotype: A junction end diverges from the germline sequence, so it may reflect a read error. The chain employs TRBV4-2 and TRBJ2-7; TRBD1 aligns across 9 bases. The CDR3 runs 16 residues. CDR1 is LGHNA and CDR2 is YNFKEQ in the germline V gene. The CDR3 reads CASSQDSSGQGYEQCF. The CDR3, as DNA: TGTGCCAGCAGCCAAGATTCATCGGGACAGGGCTACGAGCAGTGCTTC.

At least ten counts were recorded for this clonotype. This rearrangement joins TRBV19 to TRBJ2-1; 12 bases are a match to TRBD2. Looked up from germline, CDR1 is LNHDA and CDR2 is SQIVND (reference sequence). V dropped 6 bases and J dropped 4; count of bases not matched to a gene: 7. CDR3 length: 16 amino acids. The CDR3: CASRTSGRPPYNEQFF. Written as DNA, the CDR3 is TGTGCCAGTAGAACTAGCGGGAGGCCTCCTTACAATGAGCAGTTCTTC.